Listed below are T cell receptor beta chains from one sample, sequenced in a study of blood T cell repertoires in COVID-19. Measured with immunoSEQ multiplex PCR; TCRdb has only the in-frame clones, and not every one. The top ten hold about 7% of the sample, which has fewer than 250,000 clones, around 80% seen once. The specimen sequenced was PBMCs or T cells enriched from blood (not recorded which). The receptors shown here come from a woman between 40 and 55 years old with acute COVID-19. Both conserved end residues are part of each CDR3. The order of the fields is V gene, J gene, D gene, clone size, CDR3 protein, CDR3 DNA. D genes are given only for firm matches. The size field is filled for only some rows; it gives once, few, many or a size class.

>TRBV29-1|TRBJ2-7|-|-
CSVWRQNSYEQYF
TGCAGCGTGTGGCGGCAGAACTCCTACGAGCAGTACTTC
>TRBV5-1|TRBJ2-1|-|-
CASSFTGTGGRNEQFF
TGCGCCAGCAGCTTTACCGGGACTGGGGGGAGGAATGAGCAGTTCTTC
>TRBV7-8|TRBJ2-3|TRBD2|-
CASSPGLAGGGRDTQYF
TGTGCCAGCAGCCCAGGGCTAGCGGGAGGGGGTCGGGATACGCAGTATTTT
>TRBV6-2/TRBV6-3|TRBJ2-1|TRBD2|-
CASSPALAGGRNEQFF
TGTGCCAGCAGCCCTGCCTTAGCGGGAGGGCGGAATGAGCAGTTCTTC
>TRBV4-2|TRBJ1-2|TRBD1|few
CASSLEEQGLRGYTF
TGTGCCAGCAGCCTCGAAGAACAGGGGCTGAGGGGCTACACCTTC
>TRBV7-8|TRBJ1-2|-|-
CASSPKEYGYTF
TGTGCCAGCAGCCCGAAGGAGTATGGCTACACCTTC
>TRBV3-1/TRBV3-2|TRBJ1-2|-|-
CASSRQTNYGYTF
TGTGCCAGCAGCCGACAGACTAACTATGGCTACACCTTC
>TRBV5-1|TRBJ2-2|TRBD1|-
CASSRDRGLINTGELFF
TGCGCCAGCAGTCGGGACAGGGGCCTCATTAACACCGGGGAGCTGTTTTTT
>TRBV28|TRBJ1-2|-|-
CASRPHPRGDGYTF
TGTGCCAGCAGACCTCACCCCAGGGGAGATGGCTACACCTTC
>TRBV6-1|TRBJ1-2|-|-
CASSEAPQGYGYTF
TGTGCCAGCAGTGAAGCGCCCCAGGGCTACGGCTACACCTTC
>TRBV7-2|TRBJ2-1|TRBD1|once
CASIPEWGQGRGKQFF
TGTGCCAGCATTCCAGAGTGGGGACAGGGTCGAGGGAAGCAGTTCTTC